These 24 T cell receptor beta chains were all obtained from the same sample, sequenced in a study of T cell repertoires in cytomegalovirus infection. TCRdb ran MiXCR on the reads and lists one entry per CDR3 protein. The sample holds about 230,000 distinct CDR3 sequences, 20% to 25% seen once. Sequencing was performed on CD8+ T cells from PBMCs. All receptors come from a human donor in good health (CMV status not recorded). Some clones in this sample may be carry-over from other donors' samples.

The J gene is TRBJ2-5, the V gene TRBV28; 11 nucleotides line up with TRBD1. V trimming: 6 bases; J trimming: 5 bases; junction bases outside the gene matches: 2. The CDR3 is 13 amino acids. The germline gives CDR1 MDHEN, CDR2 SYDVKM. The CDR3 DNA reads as TGTGCCAGCAGGGGACAGGGGGTGGAGACCCAGTACTTC. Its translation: CASRGQGVETQYF.

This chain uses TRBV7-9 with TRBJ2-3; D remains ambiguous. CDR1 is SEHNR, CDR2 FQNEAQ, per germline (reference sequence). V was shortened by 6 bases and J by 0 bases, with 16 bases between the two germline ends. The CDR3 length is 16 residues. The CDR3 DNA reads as TGTGCCAGCAGACCCCCCCCTGGAACTAGCACAGATACGCAGTATTTT. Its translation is CASRPPPGTSTDTQYF.

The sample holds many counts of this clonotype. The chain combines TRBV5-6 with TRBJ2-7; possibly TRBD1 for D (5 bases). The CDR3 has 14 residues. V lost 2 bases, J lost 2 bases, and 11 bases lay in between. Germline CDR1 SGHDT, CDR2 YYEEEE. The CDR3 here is CASSFRQLTYEQYF. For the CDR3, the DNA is TGTGCCAGCAGCTTCCGACAGCTTACCTACGAGCAGTACTTC. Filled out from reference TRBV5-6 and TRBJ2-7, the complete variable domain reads DAGVTQSPTHLIKTRGQQVTLRCSPKSGHDTVSWYQQALGQGPQFIFQYYEEEERQRGNFPDRFSGHQFPNYSSELNVNALLLGDSALYLCASSFRQLTYEQYFGPGTRLTVT.

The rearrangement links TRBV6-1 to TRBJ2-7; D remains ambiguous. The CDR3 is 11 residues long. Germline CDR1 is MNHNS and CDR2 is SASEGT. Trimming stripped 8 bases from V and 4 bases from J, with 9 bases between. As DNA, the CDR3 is TGTGCCAGCTCCCAGCAGTACGAGCAGTACTTC. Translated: CASSQQYEQYF.

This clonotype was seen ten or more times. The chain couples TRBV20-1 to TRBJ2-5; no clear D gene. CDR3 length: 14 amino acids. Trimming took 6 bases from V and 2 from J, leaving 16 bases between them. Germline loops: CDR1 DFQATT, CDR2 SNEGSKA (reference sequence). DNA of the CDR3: TGCAGTGCCCCCCAGTGGACGGAACAAGAGACCCAGTACTTC. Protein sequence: CSAPQWTEQETQYF.

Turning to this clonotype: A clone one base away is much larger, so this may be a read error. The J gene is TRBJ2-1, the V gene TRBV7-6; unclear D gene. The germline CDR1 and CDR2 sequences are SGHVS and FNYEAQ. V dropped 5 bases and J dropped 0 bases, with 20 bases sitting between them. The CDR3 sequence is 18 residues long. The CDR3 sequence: CASSQSGPPGFSYNEQFF. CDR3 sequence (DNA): TGTGCCAGCAGCCAAAGTGGACCTCCGGGTTTCTCCTACAATGAGCAGTTCTTC.

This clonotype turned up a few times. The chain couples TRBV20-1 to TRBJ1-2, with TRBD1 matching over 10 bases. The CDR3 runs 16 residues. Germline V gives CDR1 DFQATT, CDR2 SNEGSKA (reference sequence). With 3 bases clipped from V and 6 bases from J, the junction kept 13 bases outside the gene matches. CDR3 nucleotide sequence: TGCAGTGCTAGCCTAAAACGGGACAGGGGAGGGCATGGCTACACCTTC. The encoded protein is CSASLKRDRGGHGYTF.

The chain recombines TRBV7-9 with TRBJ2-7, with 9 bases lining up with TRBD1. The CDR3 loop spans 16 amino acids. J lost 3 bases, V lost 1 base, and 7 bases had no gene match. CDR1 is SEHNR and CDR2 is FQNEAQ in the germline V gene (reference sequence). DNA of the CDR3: TGTGCCAGCAGCTTAGGAGGACAGGGGATCCGCTACGAGCAGTACTTC. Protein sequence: CASSLGGQGIRYEQYF. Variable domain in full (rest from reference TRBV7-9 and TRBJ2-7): DTGVSQNPRHKITKRGQNVTFRCDPISEHNRLYWYRQTLGQGPEFLTYFQNEAQLEKSRLLSDRFSAERPKGSFSTLEIQRTEQGDSAMYLCASSLGGQGIRYEQYFGPGTRLTVT.

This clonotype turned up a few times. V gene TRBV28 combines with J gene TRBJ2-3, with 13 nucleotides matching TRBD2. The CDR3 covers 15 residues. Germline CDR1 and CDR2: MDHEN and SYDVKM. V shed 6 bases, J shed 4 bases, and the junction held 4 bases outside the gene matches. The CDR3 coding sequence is TGTGCCAGCAGACCTACTAGCGGGGGGGCAGATACGCAGTATTTT. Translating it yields CASRPTSGGADTQYF.

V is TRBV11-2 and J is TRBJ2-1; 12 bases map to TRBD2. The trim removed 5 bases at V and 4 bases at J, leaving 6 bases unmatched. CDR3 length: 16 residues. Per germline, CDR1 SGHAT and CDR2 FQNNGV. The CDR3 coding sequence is TGTGCCAGCAGCCCGCTAGCGGGGGGGCAATACAATGAGCAGTTCTTC. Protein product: CASSPLAGGQYNEQFF. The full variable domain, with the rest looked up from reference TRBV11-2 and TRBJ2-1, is EAGVAQSPRYKIIEKRQSVAFWCNPISGHATLYWYQQILGQGPKLLIQFQNNGVVDDSQLPKDRFSAERLKGVDSTLKIQPAKLEDSAVYLCASSPLAGGQYNEQFFGPGTRLTVL.

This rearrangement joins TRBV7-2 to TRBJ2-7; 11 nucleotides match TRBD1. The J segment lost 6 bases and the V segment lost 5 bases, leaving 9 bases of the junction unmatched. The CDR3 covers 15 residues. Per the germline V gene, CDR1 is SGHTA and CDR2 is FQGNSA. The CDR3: CASSPIGQGAGEQYF. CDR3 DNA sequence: TGTGCCAGCAGCCCGATAGGACAGGGGGCTGGCGAGCAGTACTTC.

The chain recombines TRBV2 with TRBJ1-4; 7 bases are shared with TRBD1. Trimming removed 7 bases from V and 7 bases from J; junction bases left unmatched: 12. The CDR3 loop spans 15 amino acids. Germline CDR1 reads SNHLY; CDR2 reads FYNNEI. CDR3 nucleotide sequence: TGTGCCAGCACCATTCCGACAGGGAGGAGTGAAAAACTGTTTTTT. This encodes CASTIPTGRSEKLFF.

CDR3 nucleotide sequence: TGTGCCAGCAGCACAGGGTTCGACGAGCAGTACTTC. Translated, it gives CASSTGFDEQYF. The chain joins TRBV7-9 to TRBJ2-7; tentative D call: TRBD1 (6 bases). Trimming took 5 bases from V and 5 from J, leaving 10 bases between them. Looked up from germline, CDR1 is SEHNR and CDR2 is FQNEAQ (reference sequence). The CDR3 covers 12 residues.

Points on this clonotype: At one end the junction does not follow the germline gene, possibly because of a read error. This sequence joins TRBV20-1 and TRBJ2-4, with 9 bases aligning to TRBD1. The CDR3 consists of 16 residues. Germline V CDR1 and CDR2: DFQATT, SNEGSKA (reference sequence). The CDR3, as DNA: TGCAGTGCTAGAGATAGGGACAGGGTTGGCAAAGACATTCAGTACTTC. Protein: CSARDRDRVGKDIQYF.

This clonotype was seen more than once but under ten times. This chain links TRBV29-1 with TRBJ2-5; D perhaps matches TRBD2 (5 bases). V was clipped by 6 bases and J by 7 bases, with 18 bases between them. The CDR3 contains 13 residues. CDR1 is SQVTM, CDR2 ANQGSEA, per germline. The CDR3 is CSVENGSGGTQYF. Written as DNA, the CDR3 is TGCAGCGTCGAAAACGGTAGTGGAGGGACCCAGTACTTC.

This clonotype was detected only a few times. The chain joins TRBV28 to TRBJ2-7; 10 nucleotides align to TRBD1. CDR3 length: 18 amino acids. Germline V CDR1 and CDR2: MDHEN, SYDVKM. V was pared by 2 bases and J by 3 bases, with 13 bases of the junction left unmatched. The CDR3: CASSLLIASRDRGYEQYF. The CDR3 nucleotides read TGTGCCAGCAGTTTACTTATCGCCAGCCGGGACAGGGGCTACGAGCAGTACTTC.

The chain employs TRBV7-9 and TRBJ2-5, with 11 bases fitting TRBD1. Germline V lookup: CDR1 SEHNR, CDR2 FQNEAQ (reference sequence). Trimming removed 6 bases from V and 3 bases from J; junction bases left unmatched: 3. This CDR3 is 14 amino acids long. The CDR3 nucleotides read TGTGCCAGCAGTAGGACAGGGGGCGAAGAGACCCAGTACTTC. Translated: CASSRTGGEETQYF.

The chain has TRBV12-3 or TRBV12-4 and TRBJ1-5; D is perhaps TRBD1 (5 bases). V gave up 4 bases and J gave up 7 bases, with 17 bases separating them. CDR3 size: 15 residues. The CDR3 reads CASSWKEGVGQPQHF. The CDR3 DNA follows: TGTGCCAGCAGTTGGAAGGAAGGGGTGGGCCAGCCCCAGCATTTT.

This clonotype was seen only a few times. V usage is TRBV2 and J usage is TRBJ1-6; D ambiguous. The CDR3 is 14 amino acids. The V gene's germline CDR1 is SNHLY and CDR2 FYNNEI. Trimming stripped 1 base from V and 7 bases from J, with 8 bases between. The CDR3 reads CASSEGTGNSPLHF. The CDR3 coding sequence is TGTGCCAGCAGTGAAGGGACGGGGAATTCACCCCTCCACTTT. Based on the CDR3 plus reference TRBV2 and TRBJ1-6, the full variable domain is EPEVTQTPSHQVTQMGQEVILRCVPISNHLYFYWYRQILGQKVEFLVSFYNNEISEKSEIFDDQFSVERPDGSNFTLKIRSTKLEDSAMYFCASSEGTGNSPLHFGNGTRLTVT.

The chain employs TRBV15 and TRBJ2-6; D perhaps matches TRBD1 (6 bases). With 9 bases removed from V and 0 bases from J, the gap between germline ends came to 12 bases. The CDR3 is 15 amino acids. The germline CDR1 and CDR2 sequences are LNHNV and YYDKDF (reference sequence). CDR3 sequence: CATGDTGSGANVLTF. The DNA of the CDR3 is TGTGCCACAGGGGACACGGGCTCTGGGGCCAACGTCCTGACTTTC.

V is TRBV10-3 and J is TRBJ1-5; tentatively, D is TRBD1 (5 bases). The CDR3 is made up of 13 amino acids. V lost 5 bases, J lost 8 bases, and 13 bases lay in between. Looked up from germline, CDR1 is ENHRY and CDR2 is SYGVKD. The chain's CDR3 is CAISPSTGEPQHF. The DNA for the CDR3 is TGTGCCATCAGTCCGAGTACAGGTGAGCCCCAGCATTTT.

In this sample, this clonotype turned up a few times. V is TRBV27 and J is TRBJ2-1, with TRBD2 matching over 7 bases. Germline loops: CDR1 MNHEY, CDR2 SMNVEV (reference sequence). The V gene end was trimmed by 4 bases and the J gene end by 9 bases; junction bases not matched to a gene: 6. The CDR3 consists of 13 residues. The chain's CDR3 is CASSSPAGVEQFF. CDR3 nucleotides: TGTGCCAGCAGTTCACCCGCGGGGGTTGAGCAGTTCTTC.

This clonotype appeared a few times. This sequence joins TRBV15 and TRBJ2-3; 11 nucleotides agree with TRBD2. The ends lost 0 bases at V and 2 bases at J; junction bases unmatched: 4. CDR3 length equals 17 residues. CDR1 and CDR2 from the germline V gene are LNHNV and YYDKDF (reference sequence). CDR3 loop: CATSRDLAGGITDTQYF. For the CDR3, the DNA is TGTGCCACCAGCAGAGATCTAGCGGGGGGCATCACAGATACGCAGTATTTT.

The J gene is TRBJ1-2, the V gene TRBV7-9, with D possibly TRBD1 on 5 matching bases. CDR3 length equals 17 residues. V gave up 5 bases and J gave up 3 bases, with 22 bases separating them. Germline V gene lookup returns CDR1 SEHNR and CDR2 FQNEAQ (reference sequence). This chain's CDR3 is CASSPLTIGEADYGYTF. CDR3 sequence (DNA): TGTGCCAGCAGCCCATTGACTATAGGGGAGGCTGACTATGGCTACACCTTC.